The source of this T cell receptor (beta chain) is a study of CD8+ T cells in alopecia areata. Study observations and caveats: A large proportion of expanded lesional clones were detected persisting in scalp and blood during tofacitinib. Alopecia totalis/universalis scalp especially showed more expanded CD8+ clones than normal scalp.

Trimming left V 3 bases short and J 5 bases short, with 7 bases between. The CDR3 extends over 13 amino acids. CDR1 is SGHAT, CDR2 FQNNGV, per germline. Extracted from the samples, RNA was reverse transcribed into cDNA to serve as the sequencing template. Using immunoSEQ multiplex PCR, the repertoire was profiled, and TCRdb retains in-frame clones only, with some absent. Of about 210,000 clones in the sample, 30% to 40% were seen once. Treatment in this sample: oral pan-JAK inhibitor, 5-10 mg twice daily. Points on this clone: Its antigen is unidentified.

Sequencing used CD4+ T cells sorted from blood, obtained around week 31, from a patient treated with tofacitinib. The rearrangement links TRBV11-2 to TRBJ1-4; D unclear. The TCR sequence derives from a human donor with alopecia areata. CDR3 in amino acids: CASSFGTNEKLFF. In DNA, the CDR3 is TGTGCCAGCAGCTTTGGTACAAATGAAAAACTGTTTTTT.